The rows below give T cell receptor beta chains drawn from one sample of a study of human T cells and chemical hapten exposure. TCRdb reanalysed the RACE reads using MiXCR and keeps one entry per CDR3 protein. Found here are 350,000 or so distinct CDR3 sequences, about 7% of them singletons; the top ten hold more than 7%. Sequences were derived from whole blood, sampled in connection with sensitization to the hapten diphenylcyclopropenone (DPC). The receptors shown here come from a woman under 30 with alopecia areata. Some clones in this sample may be carry-over from other donors' samples. CDR3s include the opening cysteine and the closing phenylalanine or tryptophan. Each record gives: V gene, clone size, J gene, CDR3 protein. The size field is filled for only some rows; it gives once, few, many or a size class.

v_gene: TRBV4-3
abundance: few
j_gene: TRBJ2-3
CDR3aa: CASSQGWRLSTDTQYF

v_gene: TRBV7-2
abundance: NA
j_gene: TRBJ2-4
CDR3aa: CASSSADQFQYF

v_gene: TRBV7-9
abundance: many
j_gene: TRBJ2-5
CDR3aa: CASSLDGSHQETQYF

v_gene: TRBV7-8
abundance: many
j_gene: TRBJ2-3
CDR3aa: CASSFLAGGSTDTQYF

v_gene: TRBV5-1
abundance: many
j_gene: TRBJ1-5
CDR3aa: CASSLGDRENQPQHF

v_gene: TRBV20-1
abundance: NA
j_gene: TRBJ1-4
CDR3aa: CSAVPGGSDEKLFF

v_gene: TRBV27
abundance: medium-sized
j_gene: TRBJ2-7
CDR3aa: CASSLGSVHEQYF

v_gene: TRBV3-1
abundance: few
j_gene: TRBJ1-1
CDR3aa: CASSQMGLGRENTEAFF

v_gene: TRBV6-4
abundance: NA
j_gene: TRBJ1-1
CDR3aa: CASRKGQFNTEAFF

v_gene: TRBV11-3
abundance: many
j_gene: TRBJ2-7
CDR3aa: CASSLDSNRGGSEQYF

v_gene: TRBV20-1
abundance: many
j_gene: TRBJ1-5
CDR3aa: CSARRGSNQPQHF

v_gene: TRBV20-1
abundance: few
j_gene: TRBJ2-3
CDR3aa: CSARRLAGASTDTQYF

v_gene: TRBV7-8
abundance: few
j_gene: TRBJ1-2
CDR3aa: CASSSREGSYGYTF

v_gene: TRBV6-2/TRBV6-3
abundance: NA
j_gene: TRBJ2-6
CDR3aa: CASSYIGTPTNVLTF

v_gene: TRBV6-4
abundance: many
j_gene: TRBJ2-3
CDR3aa: CASSGTASGGADTQYF

v_gene: TRBV6-5
abundance: few
j_gene: TRBJ2-5
CDR3aa: CASSYLSTGMETQYF

v_gene: TRBV6-2/TRBV6-3
abundance: NA
j_gene: TRBJ1-2
CDR3aa: CASRPDSYGYTF

v_gene: TRBV5-1
abundance: many
j_gene: TRBJ2-3
CDR3aa: CASSPGEGDSADTQYF

v_gene: TRBV5-1
abundance: many
j_gene: TRBJ1-1
CDR3aa: CASSSTGSGMNTEAFF

v_gene: TRBV28
abundance: few
j_gene: TRBJ1-1
CDR3aa: CASSSGTDLIMNTEAFF

v_gene: TRBV6-5
abundance: NA
j_gene: TRBJ1-5
CDR3aa: CASRFSGTGNQPQHF

v_gene: TRBV20-1
abundance: few
j_gene: TRBJ2-3
CDR3aa: CSAPFSGGGTDTQYF

v_gene: TRBV12-3/TRBV12-4
abundance: few
j_gene: TRBJ1-5
CDR3aa: CASSLRQGVQPQHF

v_gene: TRBV7-8
abundance: many
j_gene: TRBJ1-1
CDR3aa: CASSPGDAGPVGTEAFF

v_gene: TRBV5-1
abundance: few
j_gene: TRBJ1-5
CDR3aa: CASSLEGENQPQHF

v_gene: TRBV12-3/TRBV12-4
abundance: many
j_gene: TRBJ2-3
CDR3aa: CASSFLGTLADTQYF

v_gene: TRBV2
abundance: many
j_gene: TRBJ2-3
CDR3aa: CASGSRDTQYF

v_gene: TRBV29-1
abundance: many
j_gene: TRBJ2-2
CDR3aa: CSVLWDTGELFF

v_gene: TRBV4-3
abundance: few
j_gene: TRBJ2-1
CDR3aa: CASSQVEGNEQFF

v_gene: TRBV7-2
abundance: NA
j_gene: TRBJ1-5
CDR3aa: CASSIGQEQPQHF

v_gene: TRBV6-1
abundance: NA
j_gene: TRBJ1-5
CDR3aa: CASSVDPRDQPQHF

v_gene: TRBV3-1
abundance: few
j_gene: TRBJ1-1
CDR3aa: CASSQVTATEAFF

v_gene: TRBV7-2
abundance: few
j_gene: TRBJ2-2
CDR3aa: CASSLVGTQFTGELFF

v_gene: TRBV5-5
abundance: NA
j_gene: TRBJ1-1
CDR3aa: CASSLSRTGFKGTEAFF

v_gene: TRBV12-3/TRBV12-4
abundance: NA
j_gene: TRBJ2-1
CDR3aa: CASSPPLAGNNEQFF

v_gene: TRBV20-1
abundance: many
j_gene: TRBJ2-3
CDR3aa: CSARYGGDTDTQYF

v_gene: TRBV7-2
abundance: NA
j_gene: TRBJ1-6
CDR3aa: CASSFSRGRVINSPLHF

v_gene: TRBV27
abundance: many
j_gene: TRBJ2-7
CDR3aa: CASSWGTGLVEQYF

v_gene: TRBV6-5
abundance: NA
j_gene: TRBJ1-1
CDR3aa: CASSRTGREAFF

v_gene: TRBV29-1
abundance: many
j_gene: TRBJ2-1
CDR3aa: CSVEGYSYNEQFF

v_gene: TRBV3-1
abundance: many
j_gene: TRBJ2-3
CDR3aa: CASSQETAWDTQYF

v_gene: TRBV10-3
abundance: many
j_gene: TRBJ2-3
CDR3aa: CAISGAAADTQYF

v_gene: TRBV27
abundance: few
j_gene: TRBJ2-5
CDR3aa: CASSLGLAQETQYF

v_gene: TRBV5-1
abundance: NA
j_gene: TRBJ2-3
CDR3aa: CASRESIQGGYTQYF

v_gene: TRBV14
abundance: few
j_gene: TRBJ2-3
CDR3aa: CASSQPINSDTQYF

v_gene: TRBV7-2
abundance: many
j_gene: TRBJ1-5
CDR3aa: CASSLGGTVNQPQHF

v_gene: TRBV12-3/TRBV12-4
abundance: NA
j_gene: TRBJ1-1
CDR3aa: CASSLRSPATRAFF

v_gene: TRBV4-2
abundance: many
j_gene: TRBJ2-3
CDR3aa: CASSQGESTDTQYF

v_gene: TRBV9
abundance: few
j_gene: TRBJ1-2
CDR3aa: CASNEGNPIHGYTF